This paragraph reports one TCR beta chain. Its antigen is undetermined. The source of the sample is a study of shared clonotypes between healthy human individuals. Study-level results: Lower generation probabilities were found for non-shared clonotypes than for those shared by all four donors.

After removal of 5 bases from V and 4 bases from J, the junction contained 13 bases not matched to a gene. The CDR3 runs 18 residues. Germline V lookup: CDR1 SGHVS, CDR2 FNYEAQ. The assay was immunoSEQ multiplex PCR, and TCRdb's table has in-frame clones only and misses some. The sample has roughly 1.5 million clones, 95% to 99% seen once; the top ten hold roughly 0.42%. The chain combines TRBV7-6 with TRBJ2-5; 13 bases line up with TRBD2. This sequence originates from a man in his thirties or forties in good health. Material for sequencing was naive CD4+ T cells sorted from blood. Subset denoted: CD45RA+ positively selected. In nucleotides, the CDR3 is TGTGCCAGCAGCCCAAGCCCACGACTAGCGGGAGGAGGAGAGACCCAGTACTTC. Translating gives CASSPSPRLAGGGETQYF.